The 12 T cell receptor beta chains given below trace back to one sample, sequenced in a study of cytomegalovirus exposure and HLA in healthy donors. The primer mix had 60 Vbeta and 13 Jbeta primers. TCRdb keeps only in-frame clones here, not all; method: immunoSEQ multiplex PCR. Of approximately 140,000 clones detected, 79% appear once; the ten largest clones hold roughly 6.3%. Specimen: PBMCs. The receptors come from a man aged 45-60 years in good health and CMV-seropositive.

The CDR3 sequence: CASSPSQGATYEQYF. CDR3 coding DNA: TGTGCCAGTAGCCCATCTCAGGGGGCCACCTACGAGCAGTACTTC. The chain has TRBV19 and TRBJ2-5, with TRBD1 matching over 8 bases. The J call may be faulty, since TRBJ2-7 better matches the DNA end. The CDR3 extends over 15 amino acids. CDR1 is LNHDA and CDR2 is SQIVND in the germline V gene (reference sequence).

This clone has just one count. The chain uses TRBV6-6 and TRBJ2-2; 8 bases align to TRBD1. The CDR3 runs 15 residues. The V and J ends lost 2 bases and 7 bases, in that order; junction bases with no gene match: 6. Germline CDR1 MNHNY, CDR2 SVGAGI (reference sequence). Here the CDR3 reads CASSYDDRGHGELFF. The CDR3 region has the DNA TGTGCCAGCAGTTACGACGACAGGGGTCACGGGGAGCTGTTTTTT.

This rearrangement joins TRBV30 to TRBJ2-3; D is possibly TRBD1 (7 bases). Germline V gene sequence: CDR1 GTSNPN, CDR2 SVGIG (reference sequence). This CDR3 is 16 amino acids long. The V end was cut by 1 base, the J end by 1 base, with 15 bases between. CDR3 sequence reads: CAWSGPQGEGTDTQYF. The CDR3 DNA reads TGTGCCTGGAGTGGACCTCAGGGGGAGGGCACAGATACGCAGTATTTT.

The sample holds one count of this clone. The chain recombines TRBV11-2 with TRBJ1-6, with 7 bases identical to TRBD1. V was pared by 5 bases and J by 9 bases, with 10 bases of the junction left unmatched. Germline V lookup: CDR1 SGHAT, CDR2 FQNNGV. The CDR3 sequence is 15 residues long. The DNA for the CDR3 is TGTGCCAGCAGCCAAACGACAGGGTTGGGTTCACCCCTCCACTTT. This codes for CASSQTTGLGSPLHF.

The chain links TRBV5-4 to TRBJ2-7, with 8 nucleotides matching TRBD2. With V trimmed by 4 bases and J by 5 bases, 8 bases remained unmatched. Germline V CDR1 and CDR2: SGHNT, YYREEE (reference sequence). The CDR3 length is 14 residues. CDR3 sequence (DNA): TGTGCCAGCAGCCTCAAGCGGGAGCTCAACGAGCAGTACTTC. Translation: CASSLKRELNEQYF.

The chain couples TRBV4-2 to TRBJ1-2, with D unresolved. The V end was cut by 0 bases, the J end by 4 bases, with 12 bases between. Germline V gives CDR1 LGHNA, CDR2 YNFKEQ. The CDR3 extends over 15 amino acids. CDR3 amino acids: CASSQDYRDSYGYTF. In DNA form, the CDR3 reads TGTGCCAGCAGCCAAGACTACCGGGATAGCTATGGCTACACCTTC.

This chain connects TRBV9 to TRBJ2-5; 7 bases map to TRBD1. Germline V gene data show CDR1 as SGDLS and CDR2 as YYNGEE. This CDR3 is 15 amino acids long. Trimming removed 6 bases from V and 0 bases from J; junction bases left unmatched: 8. The CDR3 DNA follows: TGTGCCAGCACCCTAGGGACAGCTTACCAAGAGACCCAGTACTTC. Translation gives CASTLGTAYQETQYF.

V is TRBV2 and J is TRBJ1-1, with D tentatively TRBD1 (6 bases). The CDR3 covers 13 residues. V lost 10 bases and J lost 2, with 14 bases in between. Germline loops: CDR1 SNHLY, CDR2 FYNNEI. This CDR3 reads CATRWTDNTEAFF. The CDR3, as DNA: TGTGCCACCCGTTGGACAGATAACACTGAAGCTTTCTTT.

This chain links TRBV5-4 with TRBJ2-5; 11 nucleotides match TRBD2. CDR3 length: 15 residues. The germline CDR1 and CDR2 sequences are SGHNT and YYREEE (reference sequence). With V trimmed by 3 bases and J by 5 bases, 6 bases remained unmatched. The CDR3 DNA reads TGTGCCAGCAGCTCGCGACTAGCGGGGCGGGAGACCCAGTACTTC. Residues: CASSSRLAGRETQYF.

This chain joins TRBV27 and TRBJ1-1, with 10 bases lining up with TRBD1. Looked up from germline, CDR1 is MNHEY and CDR2 is SMNVEV (reference sequence). This CDR3 is 15 amino acids long. Trimming at V came to 4 bases and at J to 0 bases, leaving 2 bases not matched to a gene. The CDR3 DNA reads TGTGCCAGCAGTTGGGACAGGGGCATGAACACTGAAGCTTTCTTT. Translated: CASSWDRGMNTEAFF.

The rearrangement uses TRBV7-9 and TRBJ2-3, with 9 bases that match TRBD2. CDR1 is SEHNR and CDR2 is FQNEAQ in the germline V gene (reference sequence). Trimming at V came to 10 bases and at J to 5 bases, leaving 7 bases not matched to a gene. There are 13 residues in the CDR3. The CDR3 protein is CATSSGGRDTQYF. The DNA of the CDR3 is TGTGCCACCTCAAGCGGGGGGCGAGATACGCAGTATTTT.

The table lists this clone with a few counts. The rearrangement links TRBV19 to TRBJ1-1, with a weak D call TRBD1 (6 bases). Trimming left V 5 bases short and J 6 bases short, with 13 bases between. The CDR3 totals 13 residues. Germline V gene data show CDR1 as LNHDA and CDR2 as SQIVND (reference sequence). Here the CDR3 reads CASSPQGLPEAFF. CDR3 nucleotides: TGTGCCAGTAGTCCCCAGGGGCTGCCTGAAGCTTTCTTT.